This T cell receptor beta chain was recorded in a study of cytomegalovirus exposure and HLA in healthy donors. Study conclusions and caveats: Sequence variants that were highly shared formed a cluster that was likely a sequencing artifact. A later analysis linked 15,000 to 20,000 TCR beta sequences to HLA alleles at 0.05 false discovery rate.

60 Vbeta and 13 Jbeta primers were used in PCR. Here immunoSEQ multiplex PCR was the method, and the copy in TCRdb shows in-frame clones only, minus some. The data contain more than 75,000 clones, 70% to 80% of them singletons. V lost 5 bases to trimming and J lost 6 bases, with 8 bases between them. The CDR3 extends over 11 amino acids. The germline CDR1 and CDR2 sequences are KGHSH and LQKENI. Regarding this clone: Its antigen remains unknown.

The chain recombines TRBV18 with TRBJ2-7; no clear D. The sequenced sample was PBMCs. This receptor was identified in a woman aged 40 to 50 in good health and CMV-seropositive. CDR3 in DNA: TGTGCCAGCTCAAACACACCCGAGCAGTACTTC. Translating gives CASSNTPEQYF. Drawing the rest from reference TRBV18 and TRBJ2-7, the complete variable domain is NAGVMQNPRHLVRRRGQEARLRCSPMKGHSHVYWYRQLPEEGLKFMVYLQKENIIDESGMPKERFSAEFPKEGPSILRIQQVVRGDSAAYFCASSNTPEQYFGPGTRLTVT.